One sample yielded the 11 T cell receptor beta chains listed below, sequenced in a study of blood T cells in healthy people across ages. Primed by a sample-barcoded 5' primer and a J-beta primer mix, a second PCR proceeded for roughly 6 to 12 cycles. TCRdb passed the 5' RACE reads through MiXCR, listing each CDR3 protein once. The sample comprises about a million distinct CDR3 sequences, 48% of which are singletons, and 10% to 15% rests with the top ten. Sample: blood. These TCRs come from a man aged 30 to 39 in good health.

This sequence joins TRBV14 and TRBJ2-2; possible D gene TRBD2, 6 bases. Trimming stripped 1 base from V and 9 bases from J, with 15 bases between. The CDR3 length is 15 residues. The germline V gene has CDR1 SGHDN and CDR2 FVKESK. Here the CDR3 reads CASSQGAGGLRELFF. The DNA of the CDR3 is TGTGCCAGCAGCCAAGGGGCCGGGGGACTCAGGGAGCTGTTTTTT.

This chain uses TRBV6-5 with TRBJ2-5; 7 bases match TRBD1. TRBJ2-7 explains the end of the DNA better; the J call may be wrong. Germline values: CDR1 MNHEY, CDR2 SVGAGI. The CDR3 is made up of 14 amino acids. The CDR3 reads CASTLLGGPYEQYF. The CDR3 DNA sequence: TGTGCCAGCACCCTCTTAGGGGGCCCATACGAGCAGTACTTC.

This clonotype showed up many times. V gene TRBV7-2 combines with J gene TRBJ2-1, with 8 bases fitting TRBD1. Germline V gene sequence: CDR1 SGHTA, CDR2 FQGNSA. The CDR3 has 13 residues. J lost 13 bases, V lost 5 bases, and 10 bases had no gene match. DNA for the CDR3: TGTGCCAGCAGCCAATCAACCGGGACAGGTCAGTTCTTC. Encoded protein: CASSQSTGTGQFF.

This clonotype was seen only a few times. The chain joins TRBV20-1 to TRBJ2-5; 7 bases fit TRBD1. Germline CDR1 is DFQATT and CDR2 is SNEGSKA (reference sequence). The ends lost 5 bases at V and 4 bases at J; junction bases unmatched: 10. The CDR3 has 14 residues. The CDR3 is CSAGHRQGGETQYF. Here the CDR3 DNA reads TGCAGTGCTGGGCACCGACAGGGTGGAGAGACCCAGTACTTC.

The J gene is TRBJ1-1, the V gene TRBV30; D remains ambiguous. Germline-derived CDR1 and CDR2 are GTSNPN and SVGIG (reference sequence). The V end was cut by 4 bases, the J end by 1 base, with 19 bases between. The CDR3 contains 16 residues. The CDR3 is CAWTRRRNSENTEAFF. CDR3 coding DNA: TGTGCCTGGACCCGAAGGAGGAACAGCGAGAACACTGAAGCTTTCTTT.

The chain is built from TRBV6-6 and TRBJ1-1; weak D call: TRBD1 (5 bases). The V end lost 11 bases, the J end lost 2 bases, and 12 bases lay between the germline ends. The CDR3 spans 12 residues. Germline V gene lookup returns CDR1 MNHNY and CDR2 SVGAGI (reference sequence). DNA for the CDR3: TGTGCCGGATCGGGGGGAAACACTGAAGCTTTCTTT. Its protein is CAGSGGNTEAFF.

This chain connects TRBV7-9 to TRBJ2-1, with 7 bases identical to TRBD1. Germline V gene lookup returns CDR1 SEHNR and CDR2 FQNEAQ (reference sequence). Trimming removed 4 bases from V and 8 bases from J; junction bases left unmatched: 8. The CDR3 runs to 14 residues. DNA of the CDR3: TGTGCCAGCAGCTACCGGGACAGTTCTTATGAGCAGTTCTTC. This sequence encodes CASSYRDSSYEQFF.

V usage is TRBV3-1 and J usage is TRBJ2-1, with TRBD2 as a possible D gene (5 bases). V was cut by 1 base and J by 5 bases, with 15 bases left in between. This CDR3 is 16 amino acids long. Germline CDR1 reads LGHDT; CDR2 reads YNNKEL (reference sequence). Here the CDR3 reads CASSQGASSDHNEQFF. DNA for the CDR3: TGTGCCAGCAGCCAAGGGGCTAGCAGCGACCACAATGAGCAGTTCTTC.

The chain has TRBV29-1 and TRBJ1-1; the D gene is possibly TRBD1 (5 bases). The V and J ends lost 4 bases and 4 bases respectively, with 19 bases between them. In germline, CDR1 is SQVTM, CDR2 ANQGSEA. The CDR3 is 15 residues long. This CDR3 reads CSVGGAWGEGTEAFF. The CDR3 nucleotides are TGCAGCGTTGGAGGCGCGTGGGGGGAGGGCACTGAAGCTTTCTTT.

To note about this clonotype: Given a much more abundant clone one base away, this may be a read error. CDR3 residues: CASSQAVGSSRAESQYF. The DNA of the CDR3 is TGTGCCAGCAGCCAAGCCGTGGGGTCTAGCAGGGCCGAGAGTCAGTATTTT. The chain recombines TRBV4-2 with TRBJ2-3; D tentatively fits TRBD1 or TRBD2 (5 bases each). V was cut by 1 base and J by 12 bases, with 26 bases left in between. This CDR3 is built from 17 residues. Germline V gene data show CDR1 as LGHNA and CDR2 as YNFKEQ.

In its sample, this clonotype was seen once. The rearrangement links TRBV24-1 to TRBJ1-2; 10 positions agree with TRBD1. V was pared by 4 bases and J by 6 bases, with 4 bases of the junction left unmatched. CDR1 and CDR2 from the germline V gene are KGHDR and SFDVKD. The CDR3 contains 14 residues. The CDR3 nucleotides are TGTGCCACCAGTGACCCGGGACAGGGGAATGGCTACACCTTC. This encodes CATSDPGQGNGYTF.